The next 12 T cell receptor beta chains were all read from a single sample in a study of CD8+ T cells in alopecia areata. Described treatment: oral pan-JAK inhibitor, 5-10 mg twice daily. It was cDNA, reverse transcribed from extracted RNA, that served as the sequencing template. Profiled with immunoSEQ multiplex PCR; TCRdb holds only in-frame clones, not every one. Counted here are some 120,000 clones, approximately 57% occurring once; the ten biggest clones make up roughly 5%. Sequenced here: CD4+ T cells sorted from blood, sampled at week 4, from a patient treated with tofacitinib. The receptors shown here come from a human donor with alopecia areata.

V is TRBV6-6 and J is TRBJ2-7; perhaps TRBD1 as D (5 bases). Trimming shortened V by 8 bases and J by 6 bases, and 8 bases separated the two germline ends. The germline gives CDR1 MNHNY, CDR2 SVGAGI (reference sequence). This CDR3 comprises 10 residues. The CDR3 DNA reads TGTGCCAGCGGGGCCGGCGAGCAGTACTTC. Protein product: CASGAGEQYF.

The CDR3 coding sequence is TGCGCCAGCAGCCAAGATCTTGCATTCTATGGCTACACCTTC. Its protein product is CASSQDLAFYGYTF. V and J are TRBV4-3 and TRBJ1-2, with D unresolved. V lost 0 bases and J 4 bases, leaving 9 bases between the germline ends. Germline V gene lookup returns CDR1 LGHNA and CDR2 YSLEER. This CDR3 has 14 residues.

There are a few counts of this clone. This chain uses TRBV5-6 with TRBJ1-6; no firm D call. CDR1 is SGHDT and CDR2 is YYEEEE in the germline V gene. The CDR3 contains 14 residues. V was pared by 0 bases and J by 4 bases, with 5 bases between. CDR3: CASSLGLYNSPLHF. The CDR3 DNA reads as TGTGCCAGCAGCTTGGGACTGTATAATTCACCCCTCCACTTT.

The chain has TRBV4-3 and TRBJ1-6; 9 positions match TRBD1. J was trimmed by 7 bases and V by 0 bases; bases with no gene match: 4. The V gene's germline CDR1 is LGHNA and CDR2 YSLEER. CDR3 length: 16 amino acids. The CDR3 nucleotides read TGCGCCAGCAGCCAAGAAGGGACAGGGAAAAATTCACCCCTCCACTTT. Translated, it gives CASSQEGTGKNSPLHF.

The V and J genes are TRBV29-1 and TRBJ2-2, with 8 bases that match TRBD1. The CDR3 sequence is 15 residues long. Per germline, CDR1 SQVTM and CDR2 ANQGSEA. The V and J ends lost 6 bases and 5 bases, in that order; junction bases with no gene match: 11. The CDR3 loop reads CSVADRGSVTGELFF. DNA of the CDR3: TGCAGCGTCGCAGACAGGGGCTCGGTGACCGGGGAGCTGTTTTTT.

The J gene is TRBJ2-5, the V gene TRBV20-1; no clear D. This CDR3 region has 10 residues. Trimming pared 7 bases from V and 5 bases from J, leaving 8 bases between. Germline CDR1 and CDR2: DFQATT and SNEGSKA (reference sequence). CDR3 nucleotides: TGCAGTGGCAGTGGGGAGACCCAGTACTTC. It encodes CSGSGETQYF.

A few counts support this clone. The CDR3 spells CSVGAQHNEQFF. In DNA, the CDR3 is TGCAGCGTAGGAGCCCAACACAATGAGCAGTTCTTC. The rearrangement joins TRBV29-1 to TRBJ2-1; D call uncertain. The V gene's germline CDR1 is SQVTM and CDR2 ANQGSEA. The CDR3 is made up of 12 amino acids. Trimming cost V 6 bases and J 5 bases, with 11 bases left between them.

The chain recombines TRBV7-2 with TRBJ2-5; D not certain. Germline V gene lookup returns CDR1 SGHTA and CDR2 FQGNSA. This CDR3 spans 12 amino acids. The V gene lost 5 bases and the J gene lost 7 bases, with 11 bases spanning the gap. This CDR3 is CASSQTLGTQYF. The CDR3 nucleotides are TGTGCCAGCAGCCAGACATTAGGGACCCAGTACTTC.

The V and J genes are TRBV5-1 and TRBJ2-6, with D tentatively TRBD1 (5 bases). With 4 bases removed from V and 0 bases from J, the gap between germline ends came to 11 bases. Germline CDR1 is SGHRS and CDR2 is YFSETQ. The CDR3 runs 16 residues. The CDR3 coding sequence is TGCGCCAGCAGCAAAACAGGACGCTCTGGGGCCAACGTCCTGACTTTC. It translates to CASSKTGRSGANVLTF.

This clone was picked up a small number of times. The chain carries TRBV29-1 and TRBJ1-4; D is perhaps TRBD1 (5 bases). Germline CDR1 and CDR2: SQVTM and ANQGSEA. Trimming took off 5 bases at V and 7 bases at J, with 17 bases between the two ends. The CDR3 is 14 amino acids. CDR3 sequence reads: CSVYRDGGVEKLFF. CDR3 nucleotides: TGCAGCGTTTACCGGGACGGGGGTGTTGAAAAACTGTTTTTT. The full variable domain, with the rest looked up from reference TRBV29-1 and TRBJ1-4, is SAVISQKPSRDICQRGTSLTIQCQVDSQVTMMFWYRQQPGQSLTLIATANQGSEATYESGFVIDKFPISRPNLTFSTLTVSNMSPEDSSIYLCSVYRDGGVEKLFFGSGTQLSVL.

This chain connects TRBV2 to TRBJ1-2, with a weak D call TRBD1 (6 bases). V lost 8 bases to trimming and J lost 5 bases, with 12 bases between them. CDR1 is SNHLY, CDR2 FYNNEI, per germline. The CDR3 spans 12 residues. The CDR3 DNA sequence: TGTGCCAGCCACCCAGGGGTATATGGCTACACCTTC. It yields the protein CASHPGVYGYTF. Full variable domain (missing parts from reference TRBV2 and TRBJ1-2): EPEVTQTPSHQVTQMGQEVILRCVPISNHLYFYWYRQILGQKVEFLVSFYNNEISEKSEIFDDQFSVERPDGSNFTLKIRSTKLEDSAMYFCASHPGVYGYTFGSGTRLTVV.

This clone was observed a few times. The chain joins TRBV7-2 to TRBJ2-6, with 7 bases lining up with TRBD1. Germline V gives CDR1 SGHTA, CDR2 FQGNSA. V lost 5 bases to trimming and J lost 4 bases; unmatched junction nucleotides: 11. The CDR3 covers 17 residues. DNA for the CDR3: TGTGCCAGCAGCGGGCGTACAGGGGAGTCCGGGGCCAACGTCCTGACTTTC. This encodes CASSGRTGESGANVLTF.